A selection of T cell receptor beta chains follows, all from one sample in a study of blood T cells in healthy people across ages. From the 5' RACE reads, TCRdb called clonotypes with MiXCR, one entry per CDR3 protein. This table holds 700,000 to 800,000 distinct CDR3 sequences, about 42% found once. The sample taken for sequencing was blood. The source of these receptors is a woman in her sixties or seventies in good health. Both conserved end residues are part of each CDR3. The order of the fields is J gene, clone size, D gene, V gene, CDR3 protein, CDR3 DNA. A D gene is named only where the DNA matches it firmly. For some rows the clone size is stated as once, few or many, or as a class when expanded; others skip it.

J gene: TRBJ2-1; clone size: NA; D gene: TRBD2; V gene: TRBV28; CDR3 protein: CASIKGGINEQFF; CDR3 DNA: TGTGCCAGCATCAAGGGAGGGATCAATGAGCAGTTCTTC
J gene: TRBJ2-2; clone size: few; D gene: NA; V gene: TRBV20-1; CDR3 protein: CSARPPGLDTGELFF; CDR3 DNA: TGCAGTGCTAGGCCTCCAGGACTTGACACCGGGGAGCTGTTTTTT
J gene: TRBJ2-7; clone size: few; D gene: TRBD1; V gene: TRBV20-1; CDR3 protein: CSAPLRGLGEQYF; CDR3 DNA: TGCAGTGCACCCCTGAGGGGGCTAGGTGAGCAGTACTTC
J gene: TRBJ1-2; clone size: few; D gene: NA; V gene: TRBV20-1; CDR3 protein: CTVPGFNYGYTF; CDR3 DNA: TGCACTGTACCGGGTTTTAACTATGGCTACACCTTC
J gene: TRBJ1-2; clone size: NA; D gene: NA; V gene: TRBV9; CDR3 protein: CASSVSQGDYGYTF; CDR3 DNA: TGTGCCAGCAGCGTCTCCCAGGGAGACTATGGCTACACCTTC
J gene: TRBJ1-5; clone size: NA; D gene: TRBD1; V gene: TRBV18; CDR3 protein: CASSPTETGSNQPQHF; CDR3 DNA: TGTGCCAGCTCACCCACAGAGACAGGGAGCAATCAGCCCCAGCATTTT
J gene: TRBJ2-1; clone size: NA; D gene: TRBD2; V gene: TRBV7-3; CDR3 protein: CASSLEGGSFNEQFF; CDR3 DNA: TGTGCCAGCAGCTTAGAGGGCGGGAGTTTCAATGAGCAGTTCTTC
J gene: TRBJ2-1; clone size: NA; D gene: NA; V gene: TRBV6-1; CDR3 protein: CASSEYGNEQFF; CDR3 DNA: TGTGCCAGCAGTGAATACGGCAATGAGCAGTTCTTC
J gene: TRBJ1-2; clone size: NA; D gene: TRBD1; V gene: TRBV6-5; CDR3 protein: CASSFQTGAGGYTF; CDR3 DNA: TGTGCCAGCAGTTTCCAGACAGGGGCCGGTGGCTACACCTTC
J gene: TRBJ2-2; clone size: NA; D gene: NA; V gene: TRBV20-1; CDR3 protein: CSASLTGHRTGELFF; CDR3 DNA: TGCAGTGCTAGTCTGACAGGACATAGGACCGGGGAGCTGTTTTTT
J gene: TRBJ1-2; clone size: few; D gene: TRBD1; V gene: TRBV12-3/TRBV12-4; CDR3 protein: CASRPGSGGSYGYTF; CDR3 DNA: TGTGCCAGCAGACCAGGTTCAGGGGGGAGCTATGGCTACACCTTC
J gene: TRBJ2-3; clone size: NA; D gene: TRBD2; V gene: TRBV27; CDR3 protein: CASSTGTSALDTQYF; CDR3 DNA: TGTGCCAGCAGTACCGGGACTAGCGCATTAGATACGCAGTATTTT
J gene: TRBJ2-5; clone size: NA; D gene: NA; V gene: TRBV20-1; CDR3 protein: CSAWDRGDEQYF; CDR3 DNA: TGCAGTGCTTGGGACCGCGGCGATGAGCAGTACTTC
J gene: TRBJ1-1; clone size: few; D gene: TRBD1; V gene: TRBV2; CDR3 protein: CASSWGQLMNTEAFF; CDR3 DNA: TGTGCCAGCAGTTGGGGACAGTTGATGAACACTGAAGCTTTCTTT
J gene: TRBJ2-7; clone size: few; D gene: TRBD2; V gene: TRBV7-2; CDR3 protein: CASSNPGLAVYEQYF; CDR3 DNA: TGTGCCAGCAGCAACCCGGGACTAGCGGTTTACGAGCAGTACTTC
J gene: TRBJ1-1; clone size: NA; D gene: NA; V gene: TRBV7-9; CDR3 protein: CASSSLLEAEAFF; CDR3 DNA: TGTGCCAGCAGCTCCCTTCTGGAGGCTGAAGCTTTCTTT
J gene: TRBJ2-5; clone size: NA; D gene: TRBD2; V gene: TRBV20-1; CDR3 protein: CSAMVTSGHGQYF; CDR3 DNA: TGCAGTGCCATGGTGACTAGCGGGCACGGGCAGTACTTC
J gene: TRBJ2-1; clone size: few; D gene: NA; V gene: TRBV5-1; CDR3 protein: CASSRTTSGVEQFF; CDR3 DNA: TGCGCCAGCAGCCGGACCACATCAGGGGTTGAGCAGTTCTTC
J gene: TRBJ2-3; clone size: NA; D gene: TRBD2; V gene: TRBV6-1; CDR3 protein: CASSARTSGSWTDTQYF; CDR3 DNA: TGTGCCAGCAGTGCCCGGACTAGCGGGAGTTGGACAGATACGCAGTATTTT
J gene: TRBJ2-5; clone size: few; D gene: NA; V gene: TRBV18; CDR3 protein: CASSPGAGNEQYF; CDR3 DNA: TGTGCCAGCTCACCAGGGGCCGGGAATGAGCAGTACTTC
J gene: TRBJ1-2; clone size: NA; D gene: NA; V gene: TRBV20-1; CDR3 protein: CSARGKTARIGGYTF; CDR3 DNA: TGCAGTGCTAGAGGGAAGACCGCCCGGATCGGAGGCTACACCTTC
J gene: TRBJ2-7; clone size: NA; D gene: NA; V gene: TRBV5-1; CDR3 protein: CASMGQGLPYNEQYF; CDR3 DNA: TGCGCCAGCATGGGGCAGGGGTTACCCTACAATGAGCAGTACTTC
J gene: TRBJ2-4; clone size: few; D gene: TRBD2; V gene: TRBV2; CDR3 protein: CASSVIAGKGKNIQYF; CDR3 DNA: TGTGCCAGCAGTGTAATAGCGGGGAAAGGGAAAAACATTCAGTACTTC
J gene: TRBJ1-1; clone size: NA; D gene: TRBD1; V gene: TRBV10-3; CDR3 protein: CAITPGQGTEAFF; CDR3 DNA: TGTGCCATCACCCCTGGACAGGGCACTGAAGCTTTCTTT
J gene: TRBJ2-1; clone size: NA; D gene: NA; V gene: TRBV9; CDR3 protein: CASSVSLNNEQFF; CDR3 DNA: TGTGCCAGCAGCGTAAGTCTAAACAATGAGCAGTTCTTC
J gene: TRBJ2-2; clone size: NA; D gene: NA; V gene: TRBV3-1; CDR3 protein: CASSRRNWGMRGTGELFF; CDR3 DNA: TGTGCCAGCAGCCGCAGGAACTGGGGGATGAGGGGCACCGGGGAGCTGTTTTTT
J gene: TRBJ2-3; clone size: NA; D gene: NA; V gene: TRBV11-2; CDR3 protein: CASSLAHRDTQYF; CDR3 DNA: TGTGCCAGCAGCTTAGCCCACAGGGATACGCAGTATTTT
J gene: TRBJ1-1; clone size: NA; D gene: NA; V gene: TRBV27; CDR3 protein: CASSRDRRNTEAFF; CDR3 DNA: TGTGCCAGCAGCAGAGACAGGAGGAACACTGAAGCTTTCTTT
J gene: TRBJ2-7; clone size: many; D gene: NA; V gene: TRBV7-2; CDR3 protein: CASSRHMGEQYF; CDR3 DNA: TGTGCCAGCAGCCGACACATGGGAGAGCAGTACTTC
J gene: TRBJ1-2; clone size: NA; D gene: NA; V gene: TRBV3-1; CDR3 protein: CASSRIPTLGYTF; CDR3 DNA: TGTGCCAGCAGCCGCATCCCCACTTTGGGCTACACCTTC
J gene: TRBJ1-1; clone size: NA; D gene: NA; V gene: TRBV27; CDR3 protein: CASSLGRVGTEAFF; CDR3 DNA: TGTGCCAGCAGTTTGGGCAGGGTGGGAACTGAAGCTTTCTTT
J gene: TRBJ2-7; clone size: NA; D gene: NA; V gene: TRBV6-5; CDR3 protein: CASSYSIVGVYEQYF; CDR3 DNA: TGTGCCAGCAGTTACTCGATAGTCGGGGTTTACGAGCAGTACTTC
J gene: TRBJ2-7; clone size: NA; D gene: TRBD1; V gene: TRBV24-1; CDR3 protein: CATSDTGQGYNEQYF; CDR3 DNA: TGTGCCACCAGTGACACGGGACAGGGCTACAATGAGCAGTACTTC
J gene: TRBJ2-7; clone size: NA; D gene: TRBD1; V gene: TRBV20-1; CDR3 protein: CRVDRGYYEQYF; CDR3 DNA: TGCAGAGTTGACAGGGGCTACTACGAGCAGTACTTC
J gene: TRBJ2-3; clone size: NA; D gene: NA; V gene: TRBV20-1; CDR3 protein: CSAPSGDTQYF; CDR3 DNA: TGCAGTGCTCCCTCGGGAGATACGCAGTATTTT
J gene: TRBJ2-3; clone size: NA; D gene: NA; V gene: TRBV27; CDR3 protein: CASSLDGVRGTDTQYF; CDR3 DNA: TGTGCCAGCAGTTTAGATGGGGTGCGGGGCACAGATACGCAGTATTTT
J gene: TRBJ1-2; clone size: NA; D gene: TRBD1; V gene: TRBV29-1; CDR3 protein: CSVGPRQGGYTF; CDR3 DNA: TGCAGCGTTGGACCTCGACAGGGTGGCTACACCTTC
J gene: TRBJ1-1; clone size: NA; D gene: NA; V gene: TRBV9; CDR3 protein: CASSRKDGMSTEAFF; CDR3 DNA: TGTGCCAGCAGCCGTAAGGACGGGATGAGCACTGAAGCTTTCTTT
J gene: TRBJ2-7; clone size: few; D gene: NA; V gene: TRBV3-1; CDR3 protein: CASSQESETYEQYF; CDR3 DNA: TGTGCCAGCAGCCAAGAGTCCGAGACCTACGAGCAGTACTTC
J gene: TRBJ2-4; clone size: NA; D gene: TRBD1; V gene: TRBV20-1; CDR3 protein: CSAPDRGQYVQYF; CDR3 DNA: TGCAGTGCTCCCGACAGGGGGCAATACGTGCAGTACTTC
J gene: TRBJ1-1; clone size: few; D gene: NA; V gene: TRBV20-1; CDR3 protein: CSARVVRQTNTEAFF; CDR3 DNA: TGCAGTGCTAGAGTGGTAAGACAGACAAACACTGAAGCTTTCTTT
J gene: TRBJ1-2; clone size: NA; D gene: TRBD1; V gene: TRBV13; CDR3 protein: CASSQGQGLSYYGYTF; CDR3 DNA: TGTGCCAGCAGCCAAGGACAGGGCCTCTCTTACTATGGCTACACCTTC
J gene: TRBJ2-3; clone size: many; D gene: TRBD2; V gene: TRBV4-2; CDR3 protein: CASSQETRGGSTDTQYF; CDR3 DNA: TGTGCCAGCAGCCAAGAAACGCGGGGGGGTAGCACAGATACGCAGTATTTT
J gene: TRBJ2-5; clone size: many; D gene: NA; V gene: TRBV9; CDR3 protein: CASSATGEQETQYF; CDR3 DNA: TGTGCCAGCAGCGCGACAGGAGAACAAGAGACCCAGTACTTC
J gene: TRBJ2-3; clone size: NA; D gene: NA; V gene: TRBV6-1; CDR3 protein: CASSEQRAGSTDTQYF; CDR3 DNA: TGTGCCAGCAGTGAACAGCGGGCAGGAAGCACAGATACGCAGTATTTT
J gene: TRBJ1-2; clone size: few; D gene: NA; V gene: TRBV5-1; CDR3 protein: CASSLPTWTTLDYGYTF; CDR3 DNA: TGCGCCAGCAGCTTGCCAACTTGGACTACTCTAGACTATGGCTACACCTTC
J gene: TRBJ2-1; clone size: NA; D gene: NA; V gene: TRBV2; CDR3 protein: CARASQRNEQFF; CDR3 DNA: TGTGCCAGGGCTAGTCAACGCAATGAGCAGTTCTTC
J gene: TRBJ1-1; clone size: NA; D gene: NA; V gene: TRBV2; CDR3 protein: CASSGQLGAEAFF; CDR3 DNA: TGTGCCAGCAGTGGACAGCTTGGGGCTGAAGCTTTCTTT